Each of the 32 T cell receptor beta chains below was sequenced from the same sample in a study of control samples from healthy donors and cancer patients. Measured with immunoSEQ multiplex PCR; TCRdb has only the in-frame clones, and not every one. Among tens of thousands of clones listed, approximately 93% were seen once. Input material: PBMCs. Receptors were obtained from a woman aged 50 to 65 with head and neck cancer.

This clone was recorded a few times. The J gene is TRBJ1-1, the V gene TRBV18; no reliable D call. V was clipped by 3 bases and J by 0 bases, with 11 bases between them. The germline V gene encodes CDR1 KGHSH and CDR2 LQKENI. The CDR3 is made up of 15 amino acids. The CDR3: CASSPVDLVNTEAFF. The CDR3 nucleotides are TGTGCCAGCTCACCGGTAGATTTAGTGAACACTGAAGCTTTCTTT.

The V and J genes are TRBV6-6 and TRBJ2-6; 7 bases map to TRBD1. Germline V gene data show CDR1 as MNHNY and CDR2 as SVGAGI (reference sequence). CDR3 length equals 17 residues. With V trimmed by 5 bases and J by 4 bases, 11 bases remained unmatched. CDR3 in DNA: TGTGCCAGCAGTCTCCGGACAGGTGGTCTAGGGGCCAACGTCCTGACTTTC. Amino acid sequence: CASSLRTGGLGANVLTF.

V and J are TRBV27 and TRBJ1-1, with 7 positions matching TRBD1. The CDR3 totals 14 residues. CDR1 MNHEY and CDR2 SMNVEV come from the germline V gene (reference sequence). The junction had 9 bases not matched to a gene; V was cut back by 7 bases and J by 4 bases. The CDR3 is CASTLLGGGTEAFF. CDR3 nucleotide sequence: TGTGCCAGCACTCTTTTAGGGGGCGGCACTGAAGCTTTCTTT.

The chain has TRBV11-2 and TRBJ2-7; 7 positions match TRBD1. J gave up 2 bases and V 4 bases, and 8 bases lay outside the gene matches. CDR1 SGHAT and CDR2 FQNNGV come from the germline V gene. The CDR3 is 15 amino acids. The CDR3 loop is CASSSLTGIPYEQYF. CDR3 in DNA: TGTGCCAGCAGCTCATTGACAGGGATTCCCTACGAGCAGTACTTC.

This sequence joins TRBV28 and TRBJ2-7, with 7 bases aligning to TRBD1. V shed 7 bases, J shed 5 bases, and the junction held 20 bases outside the gene matches. The CDR3 has 17 amino acids. The germline V gene encodes CDR1 MDHEN and CDR2 SYDVKM. CDR3 in DNA: TGTGCCAGCATCCCAAATGTCGGGGACAGAATAGTAAACGAGCAGTACTTC. Its protein is CASIPNVGDRIVNEQYF.

This rearrangement joins TRBV18 to TRBJ2-1; 7 bases align to TRBD2. This CDR3 is built from 15 residues. V dropped 6 bases and J dropped 0; count of bases not matched to a gene: 5. In germline, CDR1 is KGHSH, CDR2 LQKENI. The CDR3 sequence is CASSSTSASYNEQFF. CDR3 nucleotides: TGTGCCAGCTCCAGTACTAGCGCCTCCTACAATGAGCAGTTCTTC.

This clone is termed medium-sized (0.01 to 0.1%). The chain joins TRBV7-2 to TRBJ1-6, with TRBD1 as a possible D gene (6 bases). Germline V gives CDR1 SGHTA, CDR2 FQGNSA. CDR3 length equals 15 residues. V was clipped by 6 bases and J by 10 bases, with 19 bases between them. The CDR3 nucleotides are TGTGCCAGCAGTCGAGGGGGGGAGGGTAGGTCACCCCTCCACTTT. This translates into CASSRGGEGRSPLHF.

V usage is TRBV27 and J usage is TRBJ1-2; unclear D gene. The germline gives CDR1 MNHEY, CDR2 SMNVEV (reference sequence). V was shortened by 6 bases and J by 2 bases, with 13 bases between the two germline ends. The CDR3 length is 14 residues. The CDR3: CASRVGLSNYGYTF. The DNA for the CDR3 is TGTGCCAGCAGGGTGGGCCTCTCGAACTATGGCTACACCTTC.

V gene TRBV28 combines with J gene TRBJ2-1; D might be TRBD1 (5 bases). The CDR3 runs 14 residues. Germline V gene sequence: CDR1 MDHEN, CDR2 SYDVKM. V gave up 6 bases and J gave up 0 bases, with 9 bases separating them. This CDR3 reads CASSLDSSYNEQFF. CDR3 sequence (DNA): TGTGCCAGCAGCCTCGACAGCTCCTACAATGAGCAGTTCTTC.

In its sample, this clone was seen once. This chain connects TRBV30 to TRBJ1-2; no firm D call. The length of the CDR3 is 12 residues. V dropped 2 bases and J dropped 8 bases, with 12 bases sitting between them. The germline V gene encodes CDR1 GTSNPN and CDR2 SVGIG (reference sequence). The DNA of the CDR3 is TGTGCCTGGAGTCCAAGGATTTACGGCTACACCTTC. Amino acid sequence: CAWSPRIYGYTF.

V and J are TRBV12-3 or TRBV12-4 and TRBJ2-1; D is ambiguous. Trimming shortened V by 6 bases and J by 15 bases, and 15 bases separated the two germline ends. This CDR3 has 11 amino acids. The CDR3 DNA reads TGTGCCAGCAGGGGTGGACCCCGCCCGTTCTTC. Its protein is CASRGGPRPFF.

The V call is TRBV28, the J call TRBJ2-7; no firm D call. Germline V lookup: CDR1 MDHEN, CDR2 SYDVKM. Trimming shortened V by 4 bases and J by 3 bases, and 16 bases separated the two germline ends. There are 15 residues in the CDR3. The CDR3 coding sequence is TGTGCCAGCAGTTCCCTCATTGGCCTAGGCTACGAGCAGTACTTC. It yields the protein CASSSLIGLGYEQYF.

The rearrangement links TRBV18 to TRBJ1-1, with TRBD1 identical over 12 bases. The CDR3 runs 17 residues. CDR1 KGHSH and CDR2 LQKENI come from the germline V gene. V shed 3 bases, J shed 11 bases, and the junction held 16 bases outside the gene matches. This chain's CDR3 is CASSPGTGGDGNRAAFF. DNA of the CDR3: TGTGCCAGCTCACCGGGGACAGGGGGCGACGGGAACCGGGCCGCTTTCTTT.

The J gene is TRBJ2-2, the V gene TRBV4-2, with 9 bases lining up with TRBD2. CDR1 and CDR2 (germline): LGHNA, YNFKEQ. This CDR3 comprises 19 residues. Trimming took 0 bases from V and 1 from J; bases not matched to a gene: 9. For the CDR3, the DNA is TGTGCCAGCAGCCAAGATTTAGTGTCGACTAGCGGGAACACCGGGGAGCTGTTTTTT. The encoded protein is CASSQDLVSTSGNTGELFF.

This clone was found a few times. J is TRBJ2-3 and V is TRBV9; 10 bases are shared with TRBD1. With V trimmed by 0 bases and J by 6 bases, 10 bases remained unmatched. CDR3 length: 17 residues. Germline-derived CDR1 and CDR2 are SGDLS and YYNGEE. The CDR3 loop is CASSVGITGQGMDTQYF. The CDR3 nucleotides read TGTGCCAGCAGCGTAGGAATTACGGGACAGGGGATGGATACGCAGTATTTT. The variable domain in full, with the rest retrieved from reference TRBV9 and TRBJ2-3, is DSGVTQTPKHLITATGQRVTLRCSPRSGDLSVYWYQQSLDQGLQFLIQYYNGEERAKGNILERFSAQQFPDLHSELNLSSLELGDSALYFCASSVGITGQGMDTQYFGPGTRLTVL.

Points on this clone: The germline gene is not matched at one end of the junction; a read error may be the cause. The V and J genes are TRBV3-1 (or the pseudogene TRBV3-2) and TRBJ2-5; TRBD2 matches 7 bases. Germline V lookup: CDR1 LGHDT, CDR2 YNNKEL (reference sequence). CDR3 size: 14 residues. The CDR3 DNA reads TGTCCCAGCAGCCACGAGGACGGGGGGGAGACCCAGTACTTC. It is translated as CPSSHEDGGETQYF.

The genes are TRBV19 and TRBJ2-2, with TRBD1 identical over 10 bases. The CDR3 covers 14 residues. J gave up 4 bases and V 6 bases, and 2 bases lay outside the gene matches. Germline CDR1 is LNHDA and CDR2 is SQIVND (reference sequence). The CDR3 bases are TGTGCCAGTAGGGGACAGGGGATCACCGGGGAGCTGTTTTTT. Translation: CASRGQGITGELFF.

The V gene is TRBV28, the J gene TRBJ2-7, with D possibly TRBD2 on 5 matching bases. The ends were cut back, 5 bases at V and 4 bases at J, with 12 bases in the middle. Germline-derived CDR1 and CDR2 are MDHEN and SYDVKM. This CDR3 contains 13 residues. CDR3 sequence reads: CASSPGLPYEQYF. DNA of the CDR3: TGTGCCAGCAGTCCGGGATTACCGTACGAGCAGTACTTC. Based on the CDR3 plus reference TRBV28 and TRBJ2-7, the full variable domain is DVKVTQSSRYLVKRTGEKVFLECVQDMDHENMFWYRQDPGLGLRLIYFSYDVKMKEKGDIPEGYSVSREKKERFSLILESASTNQTSMYLCASSPGLPYEQYFGPGTRLTVT.

The gene calls are TRBV14 and TRBJ1-2; D is ambiguous. Trimming pared 0 bases from V and 6 bases from J, leaving 8 bases between. The CDR3 extends over 13 amino acids. Germline CDR1 is SGHDN and CDR2 is FVKESK. The CDR3 region is CASSQESSHGYTF. For the CDR3, the DNA is TGTGCCAGCAGCCAAGAGTCCAGCCATGGCTACACCTTC.

The rearrangement joins TRBV19 to TRBJ1-5; D is possibly TRBD1 (6 bases). Per germline, CDR1 LNHDA and CDR2 SQIVND (reference sequence). Between the trimmed V and J ends, which lost 2 bases and 7 bases, there was a span of 9 bases. This CDR3 region has 13 residues. The CDR3 region is CASSINRDQPQHF. The CDR3 DNA reads TGTGCCAGTAGTATAAACAGGGACCAGCCCCAGCATTTT.

This chain uses TRBV19 with TRBJ2-1; D tentatively reads TRBD1 or TRBD2 (5 bases each). Germline V gene sequence: CDR1 LNHDA, CDR2 SQIVND (reference sequence). V gave up 1 base and J gave up 0 bases, with 19 bases separating them. The length of the CDR3 is 19 residues. For the CDR3, the DNA is TGTGCCAGTAGTATAGCCGCAGGGACCGGCCCGAGCTCCTACAATGAGCAGTTCTTC. Translated, it gives CASSIAAGTGPSSYNEQFF.

The chain combines TRBV6-5 with TRBJ2-6; 7 bases map to TRBD1. Germline-derived CDR1 and CDR2 are MNHEY and SVGAGI. Losses at the gene ends were 0 bases for V and 2 bases for J; bases not matched to a gene: 1. This CDR3 comprises 16 residues. DNA of the CDR3: TGTGCCAGCAGTTACTCTACAGGGGCTGGGGCCAACGTCCTGACTTTC. Translated, it gives CASSYSTGAGANVLTF.

The chain carries TRBV19 and TRBJ2-1, with TRBD2 matching over 15 bases. Germline V gives CDR1 LNHDA, CDR2 SQIVND (reference sequence). J lost 0 bases, V lost 8 bases, and 5 bases had no gene match. CDR3 length: 17 amino acids. The CDR3 nucleotides are TGTGCCAGTGGGACTAGCGGGAGGTCGACCTCCTACAATGAGCAGTTCTTC. Translation gives CASGTSGRSTSYNEQFF.

This clone appeared a single time. The V and J genes are TRBV19 and TRBJ2-5, with 12 bases lining up with TRBD2. CDR1 and CDR2 (germline): LNHDA, SQIVND (reference sequence). The CDR3 sequence is 13 residues long. Trimming removed 8 bases from V and 4 bases from J; junction bases left unmatched: 2. Written as DNA, the CDR3 is TGTGCCAGTCGGGGACTAGCGGGAGAGACCCAGTACTTC. Translation: CASRGLAGETQYF. Full variable domain (remainder filled in from reference TRBV19 and TRBJ2-5): DGGITQSPKYLFRKEGQNVTLSCEQNLNHDAMYWYRQDPGQGLRLIYYSQIVNDFQKGDIAEGYSVSREKKESFPLTVTSAQKNPTAFYLCASRGLAGETQYFGPGTRLLVL.

J is TRBJ2-6 and V is TRBV7-2; 7 positions agree with TRBD1. The junction had 7 bases not matched to a gene; V was cut back by 5 bases and J by 15 bases. The CDR3 extends over 12 amino acids. Germline V lookup: CDR1 SGHTA, CDR2 FQGNSA. CDR3 nucleotides: TGTGCCAGCAGCCCCCAGGGGGTTGACCTGACTTTC. Its translation: CASSPQGVDLTF.

Regarding this clone: Relative to the germline gene, one junction end is altered; a read error may explain this. The chain combines TRBV11-2 with TRBJ2-1; D not resolved. Germline V gives CDR1 SGHAT, CDR2 FQNNGV. This CDR3 is 15 amino acids long. In DNA, the CDR3 is TGTGCCAGCTGCTTAGAAGGGCGCTCCAGTAATGAGCAGTTCTTC. This translates into CASCLEGRSSNEQFF.

This clone has a handful of counts. The chain joins TRBV12-3 or TRBV12-4 to TRBJ2-7; D gene unclear. The V end was cut by 3 bases, the J end by 3 bases, with 6 bases between. The CDR3 totals 12 residues. The CDR3 loop is CASSLQNYEQYF. The DNA of the CDR3 is TGTGCCAGCAGTTTGCAGAACTACGAGCAGTACTTC.

The CDR3 nucleotides read TGCAGCGTTGAAAACGTGCCCCGAAACGACGAGCAGTACTTC. Translation gives CSVENVPRNDEQYF. V gene TRBV29-1 combines with J gene TRBJ2-7; D gene uncertain. Between the trimmed V and J ends, which lost 2 bases and 5 bases, there was a span of 16 bases. The CDR3 length is 14 residues. Germline assignment: CDR1 SQVTM and CDR2 ANQGSEA.

The chain links TRBV7-9 to TRBJ2-2, with D possibly TRBD2 on 6 matching bases. This CDR3 spans 17 amino acids. The V end was cut by 6 bases, the J end by 0 bases, with 17 bases between. Germline V CDR1 and CDR2: SEHNR, FQNEAQ (reference sequence). The CDR3 nucleotides are TGTGCCAGCAGTCCCTCCATAGCGGACGCGAACACCGGGGAGCTGTTTTTT. Translated: CASSPSIADANTGELFF.

The chain has TRBV28 and TRBJ2-7, with a tentative D call TRBD1 (6 bases). From germline, CDR1 is MDHEN and CDR2 SYDVKM. The CDR3 spans 14 residues. The ends were cut back, 3 bases at V and 2 bases at J, with 11 bases in the middle. The CDR3: CASSFPGHPYEQYF. The CDR3 DNA sequence: TGTGCCAGCAGTTTCCCGGGACATCCCTACGAGCAGTACTTC.

The V call is TRBV2, the J call TRBJ2-3; D is undetermined. The germline V gene encodes CDR1 SNHLY and CDR2 FYNNEI. The CDR3 extends over 16 amino acids. V was trimmed by 2 bases and J by 3 bases, leaving 15 bases between them. CDR3 sequence: CASSERSLDSTDTQYF. CDR3 coding DNA: TGTGCCAGCAGTGAACGAAGCCTCGATAGTACAGATACGCAGTATTTT. Filled out from reference TRBV2 and TRBJ2-3, the complete variable domain reads EPEVTQTPSHQVTQMGQEVILRCVPISNHLYFYWYRQILGQKVEFLVSFYNNEISEKSEIFDDQFSVERPDGSNFTLKIRSTKLEDSAMYFCASSERSLDSTDTQYFGPGTRLTVL.

This chain joins TRBV28 and TRBJ1-5, with 9 bases lining up with TRBD1. Germline V gene data show CDR1 as MDHEN and CDR2 as SYDVKM. This CDR3 is built from 16 residues. V lost 2 bases and J lost 1; bases outside the gene matches: 3. CDR3 nucleotide sequence: TGTGCCAGCAGTTTACAACAGGGGGCCAGCAATCAGCCCCAGCATTTT. Translating gives CASSLQQGASNQPQHF.